Following are 21 T cell receptor beta chains from one sample sequenced in a study of vaccination and CD4 T cells after COVID-19. For these receptors, no antigen is known. At the Johns Hopkins FTIC core, DNA taken from cultured CD4+ T cells was sequenced by way of the Oncomine TCR Beta short-read assay. TCRdb redid the calling of the PCR reads with MiXCR, one entry per CDR3 protein. This table has 15,000 or so distinct CDR3 sequences, 50% to 65% appearing once. Treatment in this sample: approximately nine-day PBMC culture with coronavirus spike peptide pools or control peptides (ViraFEST assay). The sample consisted of CD4+ T cells from blood, cultured in vitro. Source of these receptors: a human donor who had recovered from COVID-19.

V is TRBV5-1 and J is TRBJ2-3; D may match TRBD1 or TRBD2 (6 bases each). The germline V gene has CDR1 SGHRS and CDR2 YFSETQ. The V gene lost 6 bases and the J gene lost 5 bases, with 16 bases spanning the gap. The CDR3 totals 14 residues. The CDR3 spells CASTLRGAKDTQYF. DNA of the CDR3: TGCGCCAGCACTCTTAGGGGGGCCAAAGATACGCAGTATTTT.

The rearrangement joins TRBV30 to TRBJ1-5; 8 nucleotides line up with TRBD1. CDR3 size: 13 residues. The ends lost 3 bases at V and 6 bases at J; junction bases unmatched: 4. From germline, CDR1 is GTSNPN and CDR2 SVGIG (reference sequence). The CDR3 region has the DNA TGTGCCTGGAGCGGACAGGGTAGTCAGCCCCAGCATTTT. Its translation is CAWSGQGSQPQHF.

The chain uses TRBV7-9 and TRBJ2-1, with D possibly being TRBD1 (5 bases). V shed 4 bases and J shed 2 bases, with 9 bases lying between them. CDR1 and CDR2 from the germline V gene are SEHNR and FQNEAQ (reference sequence). The CDR3 is 14 amino acids. DNA of the CDR3: TGTGCCAGCAGCTCGGCAGGGACCTACAATGAGCAGTTCTTC. Amino acid sequence: CASSSAGTYNEQFF.

The rearrangement uses TRBV30 and TRBJ2-1; the D gene is possibly TRBD2 (5 bases). Trimming took 2 bases from V and 6 from J, leaving 20 bases between them. The germline CDR1 and CDR2 sequences are GTSNPN and SVGIG (reference sequence). The length of the CDR3 is 16 residues. CDR3 in DNA: TGTGCCTGGAGTCCCCGCTGGGCTAGCAGAGCCAATGAGCAGTTCTTC. It codes for CAWSPRWASRANEQFF.

The rearrangement links TRBV2 to TRBJ1-1; no firm D call. CDR1 is SNHLY, CDR2 FYNNEI, per germline. The CDR3 contains 14 residues. V lost 6 bases and J lost 1, with 12 bases in between. For the CDR3, the DNA is TGTGCCAGCAGACTACGTGGAGAGAACACTGAAGCTTTCTTT. Encoded protein: CASRLRGENTEAFF.

This clonotype has a handful of counts. No conserved phenylalanine or tryptophan ends this CDR3, so it is likely a read error. Because the CDR3's place on the DNA is in doubt, the DNA is left out and the CDR3 is given as listed by TCRdb. The rearrangement links TRBV6-5 to TRBJ2-1; TRBD2 is the table's D call, not checked against the DNA. The length of the CDR3 is 14 amino acids, counting both ends. Germline V gene lookup returns CDR1 MNHEY and CDR2 SVGAGI. The CDR3 region is CASSYSKREGPSYL.

The chain has TRBV2 and TRBJ2-7; no clear D gene. The V and J ends lost 0 bases and 4 bases respectively, with 4 bases between them. Germline V lookup: CDR1 SNHLY, CDR2 FYNNEI. The CDR3 consists of 12 residues. The CDR3 loop is CASSEAGYEQYF. CDR3 sequence (DNA): TGTGCCAGCAGTGAAGCAGGTTACGAGCAGTACTTC.

This clonotype has just a few counts. This chain joins TRBV4-2 and TRBJ1-1; 8 positions agree with TRBD1. V gave up 1 base and J gave up 6 bases; unmatched junction bases: 7. This CDR3 spans 15 amino acids. The V gene's germline CDR1 is LGHNA and CDR2 YNFKEQ. This CDR3 is CASSQAQGARAEAFF. In DNA form, the CDR3 reads TGTGCCAGCAGCCAAGCTCAGGGGGCAAGGGCTGAAGCTTTCTTT.

V usage is TRBV6-7 and J usage is TRBJ2-5, with TRBD2 as a possible D gene (6 bases). TRBV6-7 is labeled an ORF, and its function is uncertain. The CDR3 totals 13 residues. Trimming took off 6 bases at V and 2 bases at J, with 10 bases between the two ends. CDR3 region: CASRCRGQETQYF. Here the CDR3 DNA reads TGTGCCAGCAGATGTCGGGGGCAAGAGACCCAGTACTTC.

The CDR3 nucleotides are TGTGCCACCAGCAGCCGAAAGACTAGCGGGGGGAACACCGGGGAGCTGTTTTTT. Protein product: CATSSRKTSGGNTGELFF. The chain carries TRBV15 and TRBJ2-2, with TRBD2 matching over 12 bases. V shed 3 bases, J shed 1 base, and the junction held 6 bases outside the gene matches. The CDR3 runs 18 residues. CDR1 is LNHNV and CDR2 is YYDKDF in the germline V gene (reference sequence).

The rearrangement links TRBV18 to TRBJ2-6, with D possibly being TRBD2 (6 bases). CDR1 is KGHSH and CDR2 is LQKENI in the germline V gene. V was pared by 3 bases and J by 0 bases, with 9 bases between. This CDR3 region has 16 residues. CDR3 sequence: CASSPYGSSGANVLTF. The CDR3 region has the DNA TGTGCCAGCTCACCGTACGGGAGCTCTGGGGCCAACGTCCTGACTTTC.

The genes are TRBV28 and TRBJ1-5; the match to TRBD1 covers 9 bases. Germline V CDR1 and CDR2: MDHEN, SYDVKM. The CDR3 is 16 residues long. Trimming took 2 bases from V and 1 from J; bases not matched to a gene: 3. Here the CDR3 reads CASSLPQGASNQPQHF. The CDR3 DNA follows: TGTGCCAGCAGTTTACCACAGGGGGCAAGCAATCAGCCCCAGCATTTT.

The sample holds a few counts of this clonotype. The chain joins TRBV27 to TRBJ1-5, with 8 bases identical to TRBD1. Germline-derived CDR1 and CDR2 are MNHEY and SMNVEV (reference sequence). J was trimmed by 5 bases and V by 5 bases; bases with no gene match: 8. CDR3 length: 15 residues. The DNA of the CDR3 is TGTGCCAGCAGTCCCTTAGACAGGGGCTATCAGCCCCAGCATTTT. Translation gives CASSPLDRGYQPQHF.

V usage is TRBV10-2 and J usage is TRBJ1-1; D not resolved. Germline CDR1 reads WSHSY; CDR2 reads SAAADI. Trimming removed 5 bases at V and 1 base at J, with 8 bases between. The CDR3 is 13 amino acids. As DNA, the CDR3 is TGCGCCAGCAGTTCCGGGAGGAACACTGAAGCTTTCTTT. It translates to CASSSGRNTEAFF.

A few counts support this clonotype. The chain is built from TRBV20-1 and TRBJ1-1; no firm D call. This CDR3 is built from 16 residues. V was cut by 6 bases and J by 5 bases, with 25 bases left in between. Germline V gene data show CDR1 as DFQATT and CDR2 as SNEGSKA (reference sequence). DNA of the CDR3: TGCAGTGCGAGACCCGAGGAAGGGATAGTCGATACTGAAGCTTTCTTT. Protein sequence: CSARPEEGIVDTEAFF.

In this sample, this clonotype turned up a few times. The chain has TRBV27 and TRBJ2-4, with 9 nucleotides matching TRBD1. There are 15 residues in the CDR3. After removal of 6 bases from V and 9 bases from J, the junction contained 12 bases not matched to a gene. Germline V gene lookup returns CDR1 MNHEY and CDR2 SMNVEV (reference sequence). CDR3: CASRTGTGNVGIQYF. CDR3 DNA: TGTGCCAGCAGGACCGGGACAGGGAACGTGGGCATTCAGTACTTC.

This clonotype was detected a few times. The J gene is TRBJ1-2, the V gene TRBV20-1; 7 nucleotides agree with TRBD1. With 5 bases clipped from V and 2 bases from J, the junction kept 2 bases outside the gene matches. The CDR3 sequence is 12 residues long. CDR1 DFQATT and CDR2 SNEGSKA come from the germline V gene (reference sequence). In nucleotides, the CDR3 is TGCAGTGCTGAGGGGGCCAACTATGGCTACACCTTC. Its protein product is CSAEGANYGYTF.

This clonotype has just one count. The genes are TRBV6-5 and TRBJ2-7; no clear D gene. Trimming pared 0 bases from V and 3 bases from J, leaving 9 bases between. Germline V gene data show CDR1 as MNHEY and CDR2 as SVGAGI. This CDR3 has 14 residues. CDR3 region: CASSYSRQHYEQYF. The CDR3 DNA reads as TGTGCCAGCAGTTACTCGAGGCAGCACTACGAGCAGTACTTC.

This chain joins TRBV7-2 and TRBJ1-1; perhaps TRBD1 as D (5 bases). The V end was cut by 1 base, the J end by 0 bases, with 12 bases between. This CDR3 is built from 16 residues. Looked up from germline, CDR1 is SGHTA and CDR2 is FQGNSA. CDR3: CASSLEVGRVNTEAFF. CDR3 bases: TGTGCCAGCAGCTTAGAAGTTGGCAGGGTGAACACTGAAGCTTTCTTT. The entire variable domain, with the rest obtained from reference TRBV7-2 and TRBJ1-1, is as follows: GAGVSQSPSNKVTEKGKDVELRCDPISGHTALYWYRQSLGQGLEFLIYFQGNSAPDKSGLPSDRFSAERTGGSVSTLTIQRTQQEDSAVYLCASSLEVGRVNTEAFFGQGTRLTVV.

V and J are TRBV20-1 and TRBJ1-5; TRBD1 is a possible D gene (6 bases). The CDR3 sequence is 16 residues long. V was trimmed by 1 base and J by 7 bases, leaving 20 bases between them. Per germline, CDR1 DFQATT and CDR2 SNEGSKA (reference sequence). As DNA, the CDR3 is TGCAGTGCTAGAGCTGATGCGGGGGCCCCAAGACAGCCCCAGCATTTT. This sequence encodes CSARADAGAPRQPQHF.

V gene TRBV7-9 combines with J gene TRBJ1-1; maybe TRBD1 (5 bases). The germline CDR1 and CDR2 sequences are SEHNR and FQNEAQ (reference sequence). CDR3 length: 17 amino acids. Trimming cost V 5 bases and J 0 bases, with 19 bases left between them. The CDR3: CASSPGTLSVVNTEAFF. The DNA for the CDR3 is TGTGCCAGCAGCCCCGGGACGCTTTCTGTCGTGAACACTGAAGCTTTCTTT.